These 21 T cell receptor beta chains came from one sample sequenced in a study of OX40 agonist ivuxolimab in advanced cancers. Method: immunoSEQ multiplex PCR; TCRdb's copy keeps in-frame clones and lacks some. The sample records some 72,000 clones, 85% to 95% being singletons. Sample: CD4+ or CD8+ T cells sorted from blood, taken in a trial of the OX40 agonist ivuxolimab. These receptors all come from an adult with an advanced solid tumor such as melanoma, head and neck, liver or kidney cancer.

The V and J genes are TRBV5-6 and TRBJ2-7; D is perhaps TRBD2 (6 bases). Germline lookup yields CDR1 SGHDT and CDR2 YYEEEE. Trimming took 6 bases from V and 3 from J, leaving 19 bases between them. The CDR3 runs to 15 residues. CDR3 coding DNA: TGTGCCAGCAACAAGCCGGGGAAAGCGGGCTACGAGCAGTACTTC. Amino acid sequence: CASNKPGKAGYEQYF.

CDR3 sequence (DNA): TGTGCCAGCAGTTCGCTTTCTGACACCAACTCCTACGAGCAGTACTTC. This codes for CASSSLSDTNSYEQYF. The chain employs TRBV6-5 and TRBJ2-7; D unresolved. CDR1 and CDR2 from the germline V gene are MNHEY and SVGAGI. The CDR3 totals 16 residues. The V end lost 4 bases, the J end lost 0 bases, and 16 bases lay between the germline ends.

The chain carries TRBV19 and TRBJ1-1, with D uncertain. The germline V gene encodes CDR1 LNHDA and CDR2 SQIVND (reference sequence). V lost 6 bases and J 2 bases, leaving 19 bases between the germline ends. The CDR3 spans 16 residues. The DNA of the CDR3 is TGTGCCAGTAGCGGGTACTCGACGGGTTCCAACACTGAAGCTTTCTTT. Translating it yields CASSGYSTGSNTEAFF.

This chain joins TRBV6-5 and TRBJ2-5, with a weak D call TRBD1 (6 bases). The CDR3 runs to 14 residues. The V gene lost 6 bases and the J gene lost 5 bases, with 16 bases spanning the gap. Germline CDR1 MNHEY, CDR2 SVGAGI. The DNA of the CDR3 is TGTGCCAGCAGCTATATTTCAGGGGTGGAGACCCAGTACTTC. Amino acids: CASSYISGVETQYF.

V usage is TRBV29-1 and J usage is TRBJ1-4; TRBD1 matches 9 bases. The V gene end was trimmed by 6 bases and the J gene end by 6 bases; junction bases not matched to a gene: 2. CDR3 size: 12 residues. Germline V gene sequence: CDR1 SQVTM, CDR2 ANQGSEA. The CDR3: CSVQGADEKLFF. In nucleotides, the CDR3 is TGCAGCGTACAGGGGGCGGATGAAAAACTGTTTTTT.

About this clone itself: Other DNA sequences in this sample translate to the same CDR3. This chain connects TRBV7-9 to TRBJ2-7; TRBD1 aligns across 8 bases. With V trimmed by 4 bases and J by 2 bases, 4 bases remained unmatched. This CDR3 region has 14 residues. In germline, CDR1 is SEHNR, CDR2 FQNEAQ (reference sequence). CDR3 nucleotide sequence: TGTGCCAGCAGCTCGGGGACAGGCCCCTACGAGCAGTACTTC. It is translated as CASSSGTGPYEQYF.

The CDR3 is CASSVTGIEETQYF. DNA of the CDR3: TGTGCCAGCAGCGTGACAGGGATTGAAGAGACCCAGTACTTC. The chain combines TRBV9 with TRBJ2-5; 7 bases fit TRBD1. The germline V gene encodes CDR1 SGDLS and CDR2 YYNGEE. Unmatched junction bases numbered 4, after V lost 2 bases and J lost 3 bases. The CDR3 is 14 amino acids.

The genes are TRBV5-1 and TRBJ2-2, with D possibly called TRBD1 or TRBD2 (5 bases each). V lost 7 bases and J lost 3, with 10 bases in between. Germline V gives CDR1 SGHRS, CDR2 YFSETQ. The CDR3 is 13 amino acids. The CDR3 here is CASGLRDTGELFF. The CDR3, as DNA: TGCGCCAGCGGACTCAGGGACACCGGGGAGCTGTTTTTT.

The chain employs TRBV7-2 and TRBJ2-7, with TRBD2 matching over 10 bases. CDR3 size: 16 residues. Losses at the gene ends were 3 bases for V and 0 bases for J; bases not matched to a gene: 5. From germline, CDR1 is SGHTA and CDR2 FQGNSA. As DNA, the CDR3 is TGTGCCAGCAGCTTCCTAGCGGGGGCGCTCTCCTACGAGCAGTACTTC. It is translated as CASSFLAGALSYEQYF.

The chain has TRBV6-4 and TRBJ2-1; 12 bases align to TRBD1. Per germline, CDR1 MRHNA and CDR2 SNTAGT. V lost 3 bases, J lost 8 bases, and 5 bases stayed unmatched. There are 15 residues in the CDR3. CDR3 coding DNA: TGTGCCAGCAGTGAGGGACAGGGGGCTTCACATGAGCAGTTCTTC. It translates to CASSEGQGASHEQFF.

J is TRBJ2-1 and V is TRBV6-1; D ambiguous. The V end lost 3 bases, the J end lost 8 bases, and 11 bases lay between the germline ends. The CDR3 totals 13 residues. Per the germline V gene, CDR1 is MNHNS and CDR2 is SASEGT. As DNA, the CDR3 is TGTGCCAGCAGTGAGCCTTTTGGCGATGAGCAGTTCTTC. This sequence encodes CASSEPFGDEQFF.

The chain has TRBV4-1 and TRBJ1-1; TRBD1 matches 7 bases. CDR1 and CDR2 (germline): MGHRA, YSYEKL. V shed 4 bases, J shed 4 bases, and the junction held 9 bases outside the gene matches. CDR3 length: 15 residues. DNA of the CDR3: TGCGCCAGCAGCCTTCAGGGGGGCCTGGGCACTGAAGCTTTCTTT. This encodes CASSLQGGLGTEAFF.

This clone has only a few counts. V is TRBV15 and J is TRBJ2-1; D remains unclear. The V end lost 5 bases, the J end lost 6 bases, and 5 bases lay between the germline ends. This CDR3 has 11 amino acids. Germline V gene lookup returns CDR1 LNHNV and CDR2 YYDKDF (reference sequence). For the CDR3, the DNA is TGTGCCACCAGCGACCCCAATGAGCAGTTCTTC. It translates to CATSDPNEQFF. Combining the CDR3 with reference TRBV15 and TRBJ2-1 gives the whole variable domain DAMVIQNPRYQVTQFGKPVTLSCSQTLNHNVMYWYQQKSSQAPKLLFHYYDKDFNNEADTPDNFQSRRPNTSFCFLDIRSPGLGDTAMYLCATSDPNEQFFGPGTRLTVL.

The chain joins TRBV7-3 to TRBJ2-6, with D possibly being TRBD1 (6 bases). This CDR3 has 18 amino acids. From germline, CDR1 is SGHTA and CDR2 FQGTGA. V lost 4 bases and J lost 0, with 16 bases in between. In nucleotides, the CDR3 is TGTGCCAGCAGCTCAAAGACAGGAATCCTCTCTGGGGCCAACGTCCTGACTTTC. The encoded protein is CASSSKTGILSGANVLTF.

In the case of this clone: In the same sample, other DNA sequences code for this CDR3. V usage is TRBV19 and J usage is TRBJ1-1; D ambiguous. V lost 1 base to trimming and J lost 0 bases, with 3 bases between them. Looked up from germline, CDR1 is LNHDA and CDR2 is SQIVND (reference sequence). The CDR3 loop spans 13 amino acids. Here the CDR3 reads CASSIGVNTEAFF. CDR3 bases: TGTGCCAGTAGTATAGGTGTGAACACTGAAGCTTTCTTT.

The rearrangement uses TRBV7-2 and TRBJ1-5; D not certain. CDR1 and CDR2 (germline): SGHTA, FQGNSA. The CDR3 covers 15 residues. V was pared by 1 base and J by 8 bases, with 15 bases between. CDR3 DNA sequence: TGTGCCAGCAGCTTAGGGGTCAACCTATGGGAGCCCCAGCATTTT. Its protein product is CASSLGVNLWEPQHF. Complete variable domain (other parts from reference TRBV7-2 and TRBJ1-5): GAGVSQSPSNKVTEKGKDVELRCDPISGHTALYWYRQSLGQGLEFLIYFQGNSAPDKSGLPSDRFSAERTGGSVSTLTIQRTQQEDSAVYLCASSLGVNLWEPQHFGDGTRLSIL.

This rearrangement joins TRBV6-4 to TRBJ2-1; maybe TRBD1 (5 bases). Per germline, CDR1 MRHNA and CDR2 SNTAGT. The CDR3 has 15 residues. Trimming left V 3 bases short and J 6 bases short, with 15 bases between. The DNA of the CDR3 is TGTGCCAGCAGTGATTCGGAGACAGAGATCAATGAGCAGTTCTTC. Encoded protein: CASSDSETEINEQFF.

J is TRBJ1-3 and V is TRBV6-7; TRBD1 aligns across 8 bases. TRBV6-7 is an ORF for which the function is uncertain. The CDR3 has 17 residues. The ends lost 10 bases at V and 0 bases at J; junction bases unmatched: 14. The CDR3 sequence: CAIPLTRQGSSGNTIYF. For the CDR3, the DNA is TGTGCCATTCCACTCACGCGACAGGGGAGCTCTGGAAACACCATATATTTT.

The J gene is TRBJ1-1, the V gene TRBV7-6; TRBD1 is a possible D gene (5 bases). V was clipped by 5 bases and J by 1 base, with 11 bases between them. This CDR3 spans 14 amino acids. Per germline, CDR1 SGHVS and CDR2 FNYEAQ. The CDR3 reads CASSPMGGNTEAFF. In DNA, the CDR3 is TGTGCCAGCAGCCCCATGGGGGGGAACACTGAAGCTTTCTTT.

CDR3 protein: CASSVRVSYNEQFF. In DNA, the CDR3 is TGTGCCAGCAGCGTTCGGGTCTCCTACAATGAGCAGTTCTTC. V is TRBV5-8 and J is TRBJ2-1; D is uncertain. The CDR3 is made up of 14 amino acids. Germline CDR1 SGHTS, CDR2 YDEGEE. Trimming stripped 4 bases from V and 0 bases from J, with 8 bases between. The variable domain in full, with the rest retrieved from reference TRBV5-8 and TRBJ2-1, is EAGVTQSPTHLIKTRGQQATLRCSPISGHTSVYWYQQALGLGLQFLLWYDEGEERNRGNFPPRFSGRQFPNYSSELNVNALELEDSALYLCASSVRVSYNEQFFGPGTRLTVL.

This chain connects TRBV7-4 to TRBJ2-5, with D perhaps matching TRBD1 (5 bases). Looked up from germline, CDR1 is SGHVT and CDR2 is SQSDAQ. V lost 5 bases and J lost 2, with 12 bases in between. CDR3 length: 14 amino acids. This CDR3 reads CASSAHRCQETQYF. In DNA, the CDR3 is TGTGCCAGCAGCGCCCACAGGTGTCAAGAGACCCAGTACTTC.